The clone carrying this T cell receptor beta chain was detected ten times or more. Antigen specificity is unknown. The entry originates in a study of T cells in Graves' hyperthyroidism and ophthalmopathy. Study-wide results and caveats: Among clonotypes expanded in thyroid above 0.001, most were also found in blood.

Amplification of TCR beta CDR3 regions was performed using RNA transcripts as template. The HTBI primer set served for first-round RT-PCR of the TCR CDR3. TCRdb ran MiXCR on the multiplex PCR reads and lists one entry per CDR3 protein. This sample yields 450,000 to 700,000 distinct CDR3 sequences, of which about half are seen a single time; about 8.3% belongs to the top ten. Trimming removed 6 bases at V and 1 base at J, with 7 bases between. Per germline, CDR1 DFQATT and CDR2 SNEGSKA (reference sequence). The CDR3 runs 13 residues. Hyperthyroidism of Graves' type that showed no ophthalmopathy progression within 18 months was stable.

The clonotype was recovered from a woman aged 18-29 years with Graves' hyperthyroidism. The chain recombines TRBV20-1 with TRBJ2-6, with no clear D. The sample comprised peripheral blood or thyroid tissue (not recorded which). The CDR3 nucleotides read TGCAGTGCCCTTAAATCTGGGGCCAACGTCCTGACTTTC. Translated, it gives CSALKSGANVLTF.